The sequence of this TCR beta chain was determined in a study of OX40 agonist ivuxolimab in advanced cancers. Regarding the study as a whole: Antigen targets of the expanded peripheral T cells went undetermined. Partial responders receiving 0.1-3.0 mg/kg showed among the lowest clonal expansion. At doses 0.1 to 3.0 mg/kg, CD4+ and CD8+ clones expanded.

V lost 3 bases, J lost 3 bases, and 4 bases lay in between. The CDR3 extends over 12 amino acids. The germline CDR1 and CDR2 sequences are MNHNS and SASEGT. The repertoire was sequenced with immunoSEQ multiplex PCR; TCRdb's copy has only in-frame clones and lacks some. The sample contains about 83,000 clones, 65% to 85% of which appear only once. At cycle 4 day 1, cycle 7 day 1, and baseline, blood was sampled. Concerning this clone: Its antigen is unknown.

The chain is built from TRBV6-1 and TRBJ2-3; no clear D gene. This receptor was obtained from an adult with an advanced solid tumor such as melanoma, head and neck, liver or kidney cancer. The material sequenced was CD4+ or CD8+ T cells sorted from blood, taken in a trial of the OX40 agonist ivuxolimab. The CDR3 region has the DNA TGTGCCAGCAGTGATGCGACAGATACGCAGTATTTT. As protein: CASSDATDTQYF.